These 2 T cell receptor beta chains were all obtained from the same sample, sequenced in a study of patients and donors after allogeneic stem cell transplantation (dated by TCRdb to 2020 to 2022). Library construction relied on RT-PCR. The reads were generated on a NextSeq 550. The public sequencing data were trimmed at Q25 with fastp and processed into clonotypes with MiXCR by TCRdb, which kept only in-frame beta chains. Rows are unified per CDR3 protein, each entry keeping the most common DNA and genes. The table for this sample lists approximately 160,000 distinct CDR3 sequences; approximately 30% of them were counted only once. The ten largest clones take up around 3% of the sample. Specimen: blood, either unsorted or a sorted T cell fraction (not recorded which). Receptors were obtained from a human donor who was either an allogeneic HSCT recipient or a stem cell or donor lymphocyte infusion donor (not recorded which). It is not recorded whose cells these are; they may come from a transplant donor.

This clonotype was detected a few times. This chain links TRBV3-1 with TRBJ1-6; no clear D gene. The V gene lost 5 bases and the J gene lost 7 bases, with 21 bases spanning the gap. The CDR3 is 17 residues long. Germline CDR1 LGHDT, CDR2 YNNKEL (reference sequence). CDR3 bases: TGTGCCAGCAGCGCAGAAGGGCCCGTCGATAGAAATTCACCCCTCCACTTT. Translated, it gives CASSAEGPVDRNSPLHF.

V is TRBV6-6 and J is TRBJ2-5, with a possible D match to TRBD1 (6 bases). Germline V gene sequence: CDR1 MNHNY, CDR2 SVGAGI (reference sequence). V was pared by 7 bases and J by 5 bases, with 17 bases between. The CDR3 contains 14 residues. The CDR3 here is CASTSPAGAETQYF. CDR3 nucleotide sequence: TGTGCCAGCACCTCCCCCGCAGGGGCGGAGACCCAGTACTTC.